The clone carrying this T cell receptor beta chain was detected ten times or more. These data originate in a study of metastatic and nonmetastatic thyroid tumors. The wider study: The authors compared repertoires across blood and tumor or nodule tissue from malignant and benign thyroid patients.

No patient received treatment before thyroid surgery. Unmatched junction bases numbered 14, after V lost 8 bases and J lost 1 base. The CDR3 spans 18 residues. The germline gives CDR1 SGHAT, CDR2 FQDESV (reference sequence). Via MiXCR, TCRdb re-called the PCR reads. The sample has tens of thousands of clones, roughly 16% seen once. The rearrangement links TRBV11-1 to TRBJ2-1; 10 bases align to TRBD1. The TCR comes from a female donor with papillary thyroid cancer or a benign thyroid nodule (not recorded which). Some clones in this sample may be carry-over from other donors' samples. Sample: blood. As DNA, the CDR3 is TGTGCCAGCCGCCCCCGGACAGGGGGATTATCGTCCTACAATGAGCAGTTCTTC. It translates to CASRPRTGGLSSYNEQFF.